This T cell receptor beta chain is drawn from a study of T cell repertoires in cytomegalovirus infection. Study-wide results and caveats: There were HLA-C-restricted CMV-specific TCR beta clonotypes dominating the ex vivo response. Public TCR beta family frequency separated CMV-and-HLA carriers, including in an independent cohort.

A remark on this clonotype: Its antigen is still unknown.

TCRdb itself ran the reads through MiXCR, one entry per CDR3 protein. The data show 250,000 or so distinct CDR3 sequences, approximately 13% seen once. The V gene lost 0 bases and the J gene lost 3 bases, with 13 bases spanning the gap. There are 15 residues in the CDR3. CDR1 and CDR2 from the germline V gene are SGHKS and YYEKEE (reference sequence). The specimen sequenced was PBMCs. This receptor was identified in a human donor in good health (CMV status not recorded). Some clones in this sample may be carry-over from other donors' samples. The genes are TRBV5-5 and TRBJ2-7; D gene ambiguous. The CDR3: CASSLVGGHFYEQYF. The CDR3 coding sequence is TGTGCCAGCAGCTTGGTCGGTGGGCATTTCTACGAGCAGTACTTC.